This TCR beta chain was found in a study of blood T cell repertoires in COVID-19. Study-level information: T cells, B-cell-depleted T cells, or PBMCs provided the cDNA or gDNA that served as material.

Sequencing used immunoSEQ multiplex PCR; TCRdb keeps in-frame clones, though not all of them. The sample includes 300,000 to 350,000 clones, 90% seen only once; the top ten take 6.8%. The V end was cut by 10 bases, the J end by 8 bases, with 23 bases between. CDR3 length equals 14 residues. Per the germline V gene, CDR1 is MDHEN and CDR2 is SYDVKM. Material for sequencing was peripheral blood. The genes are TRBV28 and TRBJ1-2, with D perhaps TRBD1 (6 bases). The TCR sequence derives from a woman aged 30 to 39 with COVID-19, enrolled during active disease. This CDR3 is CAIPKTQGQRGYTF. CDR3 coding DNA: TGTGCCATCCCCAAAACTCAGGGGCAGCGAGGCTACACCTTC.